Below are 26 T cell receptor beta chains sequenced from a single sample in a study of CD4 T cells in relation to SARS-CoV-2 and coronaviruses (dated by TCRdb to about 2021). Library preparation was by the immunoSEQ multiplex PCR assay. What TCRdb holds here is the immuneACCESS table cut down to in-frame rearrangements. Part of the clones is not present; checked against another copy, under half of the missing clones reflect an unresolved V gene, and the others are unexplained. Counted in this sample were roughly 17,000 clones; about 78% of them appeared once. The ten largest clonotypes hold around 9.7% of the sample. CD4+ T cells from unexposed donors were collected before the COVID-19 pandemic (2011-2018). After less than 13 days of culture, CD4+ T cells were isolated with the EasySep CD4+ T cell isolation kit. These TCRs are of unknown antigen specificity. Sequenced sample: CD4+ T cells from PBMCs, cultured in vitro. The receptors shown here come from a human donor in good health.

The V gene is TRBV29-1, the J gene TRBJ1-1, with D possibly TRBD1 on 5 matching bases. Germline CDR1 SQVTM, CDR2 ANQGSEA. Trimming cost V 6 bases and J 6 bases, with 11 bases left between them. CDR3 length: 11 residues. CDR3: CSVAGVSEAFF. In DNA form, the CDR3 reads TGCAGCGTCGCGGGGGTGTCTGAAGCTTTCTTT.

This clone rates as medium-sized. The CDR3 sequence is CASSYYRGTGLETQYF. The CDR3 DNA sequence: TGTGCCAGCAGTTACTACAGGGGAACGGGCCTAGAGACCCAGTACTTC. The chain is built from TRBV27 and TRBJ2-5, with 7 bases lining up with TRBD1. Trimming at V came to 4 bases and at J to 4 bases, leaving 12 bases not matched to a gene. Looked up from germline, CDR1 is MNHEY and CDR2 is SMNVEV (reference sequence). The CDR3 is 16 amino acids.

The chain joins TRBV30 to TRBJ1-2, with 9 bases fitting TRBD1. The CDR3 contains 11 residues. Germline trimming cut 5 bases from V and 6 bases from J; bases unmatched to any gene: 1. Germline CDR1 and CDR2: GTSNPN and SVGIG (reference sequence). The CDR3 region is CAWGQGNGYTF. In DNA form, the CDR3 reads TGTGCCTGGGGACAGGGGAATGGCTACACCTTC.

The chain recombines TRBV5-1 with TRBJ1-1; no firm D call. Germline CDR1 reads SGHRS; CDR2 reads YFSETQ. Trimming shortened V by 1 base and J by 1 base, and 11 bases separated the two germline ends. This CDR3 has 15 amino acids. The CDR3 loop is CASSLSPQTNTEAFF. The CDR3 DNA follows: TGCGCCAGCAGCTTGTCCCCACAGACGAACACTGAAGCTTTCTTT.

This clone was recorded only once. The chain employs TRBV4-1 and TRBJ1-1; no reliable D call. CDR1 is MGHRA, CDR2 YSYEKL, per germline. V was clipped by 3 bases and J by 6 bases, with 14 bases between them. The CDR3 runs 14 residues. The CDR3, as DNA: TGCGCCAGCAGCCAGTCATGGGGAAGCCCTGAAGCTTTCTTT. This gives the protein CASSQSWGSPEAFF.

This clone was detected only once. The DNA for the CDR3 is TGTGCCAGCAGCGCACCCTACGAGAACACCGGGGAGCTGTTTTTT. Translating gives CASSAPYENTGELFF. This chain connects TRBV21-1 to TRBJ2-2; TRBD2, the table's D call, was not compared with the DNA. TRBV21-1 is a pseudogene segment. This CDR3 has 15 residues.

The rearrangement uses TRBV30 and TRBJ2-7; tentatively, D is TRBD1 or TRBD2 (5 bases each). The V gene lost 3 bases and the J gene lost 0 bases, with 12 bases spanning the gap. Germline assignment: CDR1 GTSNPN and CDR2 SVGIG (reference sequence). This CDR3 comprises 14 residues. CDR3 nucleotides: TGTGCCTGGAGGACAGCAGGGAGCTCCTACGAGCAGTACTTC. Translated, it gives CAWRTAGSSYEQYF. The whole variable domain, remainder taken from reference TRBV30 and TRBJ2-7, is SQTIHQWPATLVQPVGSPLSLECTVEGTSNPNLYWYRQAAGRGLQLLFYSVGIGQISSEVPQNLSASRPQDRQFILSSKKLLLSDSGFYLCAWRTAGSSYEQYFGPGTRLTVT.

V gene TRBV7-8 combines with J gene TRBJ1-4, with 7 bases fitting TRBD1. CDR1 and CDR2 (germline): SGHVS, FQNEAQ. V trimming: 1 base; J trimming: 0 bases; junction bases outside the gene matches: 2. The CDR3 extends over 16 amino acids. The CDR3 coding sequence is TGTGCCAGCAGCTTAGACAGGGGTACAACTAATGAAAAACTGTTTTTT. Its protein is CASSLDRGTTNEKLFF.

The J gene is TRBJ1-5, the V gene TRBV2, with D possibly matching TRBD1 (6 bases). This CDR3 contains 14 residues. The germline CDR1 and CDR2 sequences are SNHLY and FYNNEI. V gave up 5 bases and J gave up 6 bases, with 14 bases separating them. The CDR3 loop reads CASSSTEGGQPQHF. The CDR3 DNA reads as TGTGCCAGCAGTTCGACGGAGGGGGGTCAGCCCCAGCATTTT.

The chain combines TRBV30 with TRBJ2-1; TRBD2 aligns across 8 bases. Germline V gene lookup returns CDR1 GTSNPN and CDR2 SVGIG (reference sequence). Trimming at V came to 1 base and at J to 8 bases, leaving 10 bases not matched to a gene. CDR3 length equals 15 residues. CDR3 sequence reads: CAWSERRGGSYEQFF. CDR3 in DNA: TGTGCCTGGAGTGAGCGCCGGGGGGGATCCTATGAGCAGTTCTTC.

V usage is TRBV18 and J usage is TRBJ2-7; TRBD1 is a possible D gene (5 bases). CDR3 length equals 14 residues. Germline V gene lookup returns CDR1 KGHSH and CDR2 LQKENI. The V and J ends lost 0 bases and 1 base respectively, with 7 bases between them. CDR3 in DNA: TGTGCCAGCTCACCACCCCGACAGTCCTACGAGCAGTACTTC. This codes for CASSPPRQSYEQYF.

This chain links TRBV19 with TRBJ1-5; 9 positions agree with TRBD1. The CDR3 consists of 16 residues. Germline-derived CDR1 and CDR2 are LNHDA and SQIVND (reference sequence). J gave up 6 bases and V 7 bases, and 13 bases lay outside the gene matches. This chain's CDR3 is CASTAGRDRVPQPQHF. The CDR3 DNA follows: TGTGCCAGTACCGCAGGCCGGGACAGGGTCCCTCAGCCCCAGCATTTT.

This clone was picked up a small number of times. The V and J genes are TRBV2 and TRBJ2-7; possibly TRBD1 or TRBD2 for D (5 bases each). In germline, CDR1 is SNHLY, CDR2 FYNNEI. V was shortened by 4 bases and J by 0 bases, with 10 bases between the two germline ends. The CDR3 sequence is 14 residues long. The CDR3 is CASSVEGSSYEQYF. CDR3 nucleotides: TGTGCCAGCAGTGTCGAGGGGAGCTCCTACGAGCAGTACTTC.

The V call is TRBV7-8, the J call TRBJ1-1; no clear D. The V end lost 3 bases, the J end lost 5 bases, and 10 bases lay between the germline ends. CDR1 and CDR2 from the germline V gene are SGHVS and FQNEAQ. The CDR3 length is 13 residues. In DNA, the CDR3 is TGTGCCAGCAGCTTTAAGGTTGGGACTGAAGCTTTCTTT. Protein: CASSFKVGTEAFF.

In its sample, this clone is large. The chain carries TRBV18 and TRBJ1-1; TRBD1 aligns across 9 bases. From germline, CDR1 is KGHSH and CDR2 LQKENI. The V segment lost 3 bases and the J segment 1 base; nucleotides outside the gene matches: 6. The CDR3 consists of 16 residues. CDR3 DNA sequence: TGTGCCAGCTCACCTCAGACAGGGGGATGGAACACTGAAGCTTTCTTT. This encodes CASSPQTGGWNTEAFF.

The chain links TRBV5-6 to TRBJ2-1, with 8 bases matching TRBD1. Germline CDR1 reads SGHDT; CDR2 reads YYEEEE. Losses at the gene ends were 1 base for V and 6 bases for J; bases not matched to a gene: 6. The CDR3 runs to 15 residues. The CDR3 region is CASSLLQGAGNEQFF. The DNA of the CDR3 is TGTGCCAGCAGCTTGCTGCAGGGGGCTGGCAATGAGCAGTTCTTC.

This clone has a single count. The gene calls are TRBV19 and TRBJ2-7; 10 nucleotides agree with TRBD1. Germline V gene sequence: CDR1 LNHDA, CDR2 SQIVND (reference sequence). V trimming: 6 bases; J trimming: 2 bases; junction bases outside the gene matches: 7. The CDR3 totals 15 residues. The CDR3 coding sequence is TGTGCCAGTAGCTTTATGACAGGGGGCACCTACGAGCAGTACTTC. It yields the protein CASSFMTGGTYEQYF. The whole variable domain, filled in from reference TRBV19 and TRBJ2-7, reads DGGITQSPKYLFRKEGQNVTLSCEQNLNHDAMYWYRQDPGQGLRLIYYSQIVNDFQKGDIAEGYSVSREKKESFPLTVTSAQKNPTAFYLCASSFMTGGTYEQYFGPGTRLTVT.

The chain links TRBV18 to TRBJ1-1, with TRBD1 identical over 7 bases. Unmatched junction bases numbered 7, after V lost 5 bases and J lost 4 bases. The CDR3 is 14 amino acids. CDR1 and CDR2 from the germline V gene are KGHSH and LQKENI. The CDR3 sequence: CASSAITGATEAFF. CDR3 DNA: TGTGCCAGCTCAGCAATAACAGGGGCCACTGAAGCTTTCTTT. The full variable domain, rest sourced from reference TRBV18 and TRBJ1-1, is NAGVMQNPRHLVRRRGQEARLRCSPMKGHSHVYWYRQLPEEGLKFMVYLQKENIIDESGMPKERFSAEFPKEGPSILRIQQVVRGDSAAYFCASSAITGATEAFFGQGTRLTVV.

The chain has TRBV3-1 (or the pseudogene TRBV3-2) and TRBJ2-3; D is unresolved. Trimming shortened V by 4 bases and J by 5 bases, and 13 bases separated the two germline ends. CDR3 length equals 14 residues. CDR1 and CDR2 (germline): LGHDT, YNNKEL (reference sequence). As DNA, the CDR3 is TGTGCCAGCAGCCCCTTCTCCAAGGTAGATACGCAGTATTTT. Protein sequence: CASSPFSKVDTQYF.

The V and J genes are TRBV28 and TRBJ2-5; D is uncertain. The CDR3 covers 15 residues. V lost 2 bases and J 4 bases, leaving 14 bases between the germline ends. From germline, CDR1 is MDHEN and CDR2 SYDVKM. The CDR3: CASSLPRPLIETQYF. For the CDR3, the DNA is TGTGCCAGCAGTTTACCCCGGCCGTTGATAGAGACCCAGTACTTC.

With regard to this clone: This specimen includes other DNA sequences encoding the same CDR3. The rearrangement uses TRBV3-1 (or the pseudogene TRBV3-2) and TRBJ1-2, with a tentative D call TRBD1 (5 bases). Germline loops: CDR1 LGHDT, CDR2 YNNKEL (reference sequence). Between the trimmed V and J ends, which lost 1 base and 5 bases, there was a span of 11 bases. There are 14 residues in the CDR3. The CDR3 loop is CASSQVETAYGYTF. The CDR3 DNA is TGTGCCAGCAGCCAAGTAGAGACAGCTTATGGCTACACCTTC.

CDR3 region: CASSPDLAGGWVTGELFF. In DNA, the CDR3 is TGTGCCAGCAGTCCTGATCTAGCGGGAGGGTGGGTCACCGGGGAGCTGTTTTTT. The V call is TRBV27, the J call TRBJ2-2; 12 bases agree with TRBD2. Looked up from germline, CDR1 is MNHEY and CDR2 is SMNVEV (reference sequence). The junction had 11 bases not matched to a gene; V was cut back by 5 bases and J by 4 bases. The CDR3 is made up of 18 amino acids.

The sample holds one count of this clone. This sequence joins TRBV7-2 and TRBJ2-1, with 9 positions matching TRBD1. V gave up 8 bases and J gave up 8 bases; unmatched junction bases: 13. The germline gives CDR1 SGHTA, CDR2 FQGNSA. CDR3 length: 15 residues. CDR3 sequence: CASVAGTGFSDEQFF. DNA for the CDR3: TGTGCCAGCGTCGCCGGGACAGGGTTTTCCGATGAGCAGTTCTTC.

V usage is TRBV10-1 and J usage is TRBJ2-2, with 10 nucleotides matching TRBD2. CDR3 size: 16 residues. Germline CDR1 reads WNHNN; CDR2 reads SYGVQD (reference sequence). Losses at the gene ends were 8 bases for V and 5 bases for J; bases not matched to a gene: 11. The CDR3 DNA is TGCGCCAGCCGGTCAGGAGCGGGAGGGAGGACCGGGGAGCTGTTTTTT. This encodes CASRSGAGGRTGELFF.

The J gene is TRBJ2-7, the V gene TRBV6-5, with 7 bases lining up with TRBD1. V shed 3 bases and J 1 base; nucleotides not matched to a gene: 6. This CDR3 is built from 15 residues. Germline V CDR1 and CDR2: MNHEY, SVGAGI. The CDR3: CASSYLTGDSYEQYF. The CDR3 DNA sequence: TGTGCCAGCAGTTATTTAACAGGGGATTCCTACGAGCAGTACTTC.

The rearrangement links TRBV2 to TRBJ1-1, with D possibly being TRBD1 (5 bases). This CDR3 is built from 13 residues. Germline V gene lookup returns CDR1 SNHLY and CDR2 FYNNEI. Trimming shortened V by 4 bases and J by 10 bases, and 16 bases separated the two germline ends. In DNA, the CDR3 is TGTGCCAGCAGTGGGAGGGGATCGACGAGAGCTTTCTTT. It encodes CASSGRGSTRAFF.